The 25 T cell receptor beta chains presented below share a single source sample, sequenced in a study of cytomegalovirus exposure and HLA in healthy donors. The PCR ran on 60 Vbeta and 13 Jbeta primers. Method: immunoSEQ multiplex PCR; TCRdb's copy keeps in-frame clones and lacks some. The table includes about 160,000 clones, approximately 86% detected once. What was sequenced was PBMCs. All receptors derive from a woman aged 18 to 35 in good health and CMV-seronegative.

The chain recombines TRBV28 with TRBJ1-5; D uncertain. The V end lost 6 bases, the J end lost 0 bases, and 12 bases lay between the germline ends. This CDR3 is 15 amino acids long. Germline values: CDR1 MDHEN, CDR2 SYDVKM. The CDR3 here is CASSSTEASNQPQHF. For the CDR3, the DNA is TGTGCCAGCAGCTCCACGGAGGCTAGCAATCAGCCCCAGCATTTT.

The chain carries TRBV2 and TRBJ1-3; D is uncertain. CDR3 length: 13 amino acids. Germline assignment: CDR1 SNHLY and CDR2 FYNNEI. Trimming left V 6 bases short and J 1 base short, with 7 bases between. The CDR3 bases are TGTGCCAGCAGCAGTTGGTCTGGAAACACCATATATTTT. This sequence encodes CASSSWSGNTIYF.

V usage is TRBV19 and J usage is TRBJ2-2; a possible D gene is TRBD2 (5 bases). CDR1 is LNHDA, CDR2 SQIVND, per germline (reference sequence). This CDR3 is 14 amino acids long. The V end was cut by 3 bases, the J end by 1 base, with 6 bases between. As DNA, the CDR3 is TGTGCCAGTAGTATCCGGGAGAACACCGGGGAGCTGTTTTTT. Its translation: CASSIRENTGELFF.

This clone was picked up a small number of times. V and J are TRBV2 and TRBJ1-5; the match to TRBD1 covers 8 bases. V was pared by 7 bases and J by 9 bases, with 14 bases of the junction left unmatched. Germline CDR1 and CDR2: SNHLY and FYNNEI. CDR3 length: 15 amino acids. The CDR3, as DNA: TGTGCCAGCACCCCGGACAGGGTATTAATCCGGCCCCAGCATTTT. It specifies CASTPDRVLIRPQHF.

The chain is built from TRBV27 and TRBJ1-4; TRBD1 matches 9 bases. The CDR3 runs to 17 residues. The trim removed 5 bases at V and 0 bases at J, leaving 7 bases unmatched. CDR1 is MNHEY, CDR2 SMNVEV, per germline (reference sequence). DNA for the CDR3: TGTGCCAGCAGTCTGGGACAGGGCTTCTCAACTAATGAAAAACTGTTTTTT. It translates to CASSLGQGFSTNEKLFF.

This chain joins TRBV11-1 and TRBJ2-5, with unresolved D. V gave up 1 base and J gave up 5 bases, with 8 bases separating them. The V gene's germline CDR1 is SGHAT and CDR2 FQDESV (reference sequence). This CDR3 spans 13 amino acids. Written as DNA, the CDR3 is TGTGCCAGCAGCTTAGGTCCCCAGGAGACCCAGTACTTC. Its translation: CASSLGPQETQYF.

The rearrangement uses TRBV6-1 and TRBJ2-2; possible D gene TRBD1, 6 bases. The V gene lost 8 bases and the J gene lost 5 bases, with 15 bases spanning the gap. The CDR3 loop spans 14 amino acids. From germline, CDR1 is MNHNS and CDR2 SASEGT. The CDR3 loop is CASEYGQKTGELFF. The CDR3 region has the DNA TGTGCCAGCGAGTATGGACAGAAAACCGGGGAGCTGTTTTTT.

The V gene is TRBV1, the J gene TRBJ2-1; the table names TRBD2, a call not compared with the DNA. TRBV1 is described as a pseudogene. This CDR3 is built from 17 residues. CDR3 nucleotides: TGCACCAGCAGCCAAGGCGGGACTAGCGGGGGATACAATGAGCAGTTCTTC. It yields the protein CTSSQGGTSGGYNEQFF.

CDR3 in DNA: TGTGCCAGCAGTTTCGGGTCGTATAATTCACCCCTCCACTTT. This translates into CASSFGSYNSPLHF. This chain links TRBV27 with TRBJ1-6; D remains ambiguous. The CDR3 extends over 14 amino acids. V shed 3 bases and J shed 4 bases, with 7 bases lying between them. Germline CDR1 MNHEY, CDR2 SMNVEV (reference sequence).

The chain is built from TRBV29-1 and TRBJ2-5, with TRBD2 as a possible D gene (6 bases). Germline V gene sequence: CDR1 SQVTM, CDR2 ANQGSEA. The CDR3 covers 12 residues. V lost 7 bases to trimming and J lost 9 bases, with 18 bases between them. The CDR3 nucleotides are TGCAGCGGTTCGGTTGGCGGGAACGCCCAGTACTTC. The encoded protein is CSGSVGGNAQYF.

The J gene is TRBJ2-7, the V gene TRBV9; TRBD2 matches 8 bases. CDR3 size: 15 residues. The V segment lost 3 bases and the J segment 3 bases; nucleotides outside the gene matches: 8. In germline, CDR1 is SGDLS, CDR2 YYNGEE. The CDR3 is CASSAQPGGNYEQYF. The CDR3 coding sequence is TGTGCCAGCAGCGCCCAGCCGGGGGGGAACTACGAGCAGTACTTC.

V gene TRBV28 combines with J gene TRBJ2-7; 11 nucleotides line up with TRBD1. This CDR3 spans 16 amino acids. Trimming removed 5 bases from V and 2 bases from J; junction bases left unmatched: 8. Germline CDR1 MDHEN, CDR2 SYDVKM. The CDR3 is CASSVGQGAITYEQYF. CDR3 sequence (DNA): TGTGCCAGCAGTGTCGGACAGGGGGCAATCACCTACGAGCAGTACTTC.

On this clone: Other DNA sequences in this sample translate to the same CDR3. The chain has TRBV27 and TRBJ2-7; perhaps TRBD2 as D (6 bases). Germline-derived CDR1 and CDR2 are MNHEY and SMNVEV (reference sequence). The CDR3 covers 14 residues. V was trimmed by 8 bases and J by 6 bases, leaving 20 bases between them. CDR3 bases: TGTGCCAGCTCCCAGCAGGTCCCCGGGGGCGAGCAGTACTTC. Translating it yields CASSQQVPGGEQYF.

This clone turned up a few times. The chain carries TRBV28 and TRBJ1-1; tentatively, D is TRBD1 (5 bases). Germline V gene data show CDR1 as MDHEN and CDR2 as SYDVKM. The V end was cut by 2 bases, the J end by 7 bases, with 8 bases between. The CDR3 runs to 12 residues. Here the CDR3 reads CASSLTTGEAFF. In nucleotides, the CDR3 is TGTGCCAGCAGTTTAACCACAGGTGAAGCTTTCTTT.

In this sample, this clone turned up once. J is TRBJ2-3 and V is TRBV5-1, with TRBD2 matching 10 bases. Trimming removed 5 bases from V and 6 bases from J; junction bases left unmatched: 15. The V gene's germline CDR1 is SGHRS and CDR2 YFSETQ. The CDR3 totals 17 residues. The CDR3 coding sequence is TGCGCCAGCAGTTTTCATCTTCTAGCGGGAGTAGCGGATACGCAGTATTTT. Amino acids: CASSFHLLAGVADTQYF. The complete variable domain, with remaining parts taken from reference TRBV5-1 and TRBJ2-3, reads KAGVTQTPRYLIKTRGQQVTLSCSPISGHRSVSWYQQTPGQGLQFLFEYFSETQRNKGNFPGRFSGRQFSNSRSEMNVSTLELGDSALYLCASSFHLLAGVADTQYFGPGTRLTVL.

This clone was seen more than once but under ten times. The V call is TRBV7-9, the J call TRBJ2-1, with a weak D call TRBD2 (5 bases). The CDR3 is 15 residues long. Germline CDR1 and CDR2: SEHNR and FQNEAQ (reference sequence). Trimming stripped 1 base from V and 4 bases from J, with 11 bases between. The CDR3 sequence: CASSLVASLYNEQFF. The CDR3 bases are TGTGCCAGCAGCTTAGTGGCTAGCCTATACAATGAGCAGTTCTTC.

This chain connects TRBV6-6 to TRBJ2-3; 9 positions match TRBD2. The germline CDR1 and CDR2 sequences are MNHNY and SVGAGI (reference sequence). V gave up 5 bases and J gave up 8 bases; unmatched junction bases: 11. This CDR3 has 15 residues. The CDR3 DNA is TGTGCCAGCAGTCCGGGGTTAGCGGGAGAGGGTACGCAGTATTTT. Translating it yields CASSPGLAGEGTQYF.

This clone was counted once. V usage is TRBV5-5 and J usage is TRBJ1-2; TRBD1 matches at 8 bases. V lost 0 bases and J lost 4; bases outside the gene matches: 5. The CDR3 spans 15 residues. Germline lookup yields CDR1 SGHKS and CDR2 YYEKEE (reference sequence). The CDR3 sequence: CASSLGQGASYGYTF. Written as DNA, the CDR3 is TGTGCCAGCAGCTTGGGGCAGGGGGCGAGCTATGGCTACACCTTC. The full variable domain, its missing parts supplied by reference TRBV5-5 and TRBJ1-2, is DAGVTQSPTHLIKTRGQQVTLRCSPISGHKSVSWYQQVLGQGPQFIFQYYEKEERGRGNFPDRFSARQFPNYSSELNVNALLLGDSALYLCASSLGQGASYGYTFGSGTRLTVV.

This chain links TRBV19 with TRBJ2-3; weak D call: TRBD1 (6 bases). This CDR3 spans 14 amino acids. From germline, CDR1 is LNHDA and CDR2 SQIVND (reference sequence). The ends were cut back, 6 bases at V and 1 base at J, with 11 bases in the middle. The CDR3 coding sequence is TGTGCCAGTAGGGAACAGGGAGGCACAGATACGCAGTATTTT. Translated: CASREQGGTDTQYF.

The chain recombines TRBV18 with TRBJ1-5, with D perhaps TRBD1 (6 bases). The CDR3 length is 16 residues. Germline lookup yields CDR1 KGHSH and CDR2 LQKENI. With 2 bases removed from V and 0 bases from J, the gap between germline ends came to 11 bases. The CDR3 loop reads CASSPWTENSNQPQHF. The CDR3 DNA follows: TGTGCCAGCTCACCATGGACAGAAAATAGCAATCAGCCCCAGCATTTT.

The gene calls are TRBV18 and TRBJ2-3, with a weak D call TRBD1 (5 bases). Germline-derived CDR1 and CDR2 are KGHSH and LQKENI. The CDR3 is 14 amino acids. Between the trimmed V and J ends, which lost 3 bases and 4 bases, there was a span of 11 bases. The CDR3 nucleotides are TGTGCCAGCTCACCCTCCTCAGGGTCAGATACGCAGTATTTT. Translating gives CASSPSSGSDTQYF.

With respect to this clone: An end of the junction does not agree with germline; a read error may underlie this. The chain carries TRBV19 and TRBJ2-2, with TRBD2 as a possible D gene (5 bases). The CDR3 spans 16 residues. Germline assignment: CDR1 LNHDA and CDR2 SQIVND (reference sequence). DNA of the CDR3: TGTGCCAGTAGTATAATAGACGCCGCGAACACCGGGGAGCTGTTTTTC. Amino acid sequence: CASSIIDAANTGELFF.

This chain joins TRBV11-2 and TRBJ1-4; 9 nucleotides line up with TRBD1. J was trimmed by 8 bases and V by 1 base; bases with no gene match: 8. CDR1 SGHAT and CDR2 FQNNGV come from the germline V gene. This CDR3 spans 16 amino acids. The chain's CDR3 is CASSLVPGQGGEKLFF. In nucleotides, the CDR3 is TGTGCCAGCAGCTTAGTACCGGGACAGGGAGGCGAAAAACTGTTTTTT.

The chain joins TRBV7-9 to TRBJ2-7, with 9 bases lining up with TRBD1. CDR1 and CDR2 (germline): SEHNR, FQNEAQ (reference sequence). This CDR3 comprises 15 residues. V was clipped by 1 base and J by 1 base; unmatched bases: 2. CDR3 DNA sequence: TGTGCCAGCAGCTTAGGGGACAGGGAGTCCTACGAGCAGTACTTC. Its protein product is CASSLGDRESYEQYF.

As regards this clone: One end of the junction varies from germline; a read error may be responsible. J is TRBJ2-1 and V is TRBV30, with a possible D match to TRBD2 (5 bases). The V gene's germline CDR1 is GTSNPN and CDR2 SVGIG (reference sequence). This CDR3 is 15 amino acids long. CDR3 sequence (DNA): TGTGCCCTGGATAACGGACTGACTCTTTACAGTGAGCAGTTCTTC. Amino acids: CALDNGLTLYSEQFF.